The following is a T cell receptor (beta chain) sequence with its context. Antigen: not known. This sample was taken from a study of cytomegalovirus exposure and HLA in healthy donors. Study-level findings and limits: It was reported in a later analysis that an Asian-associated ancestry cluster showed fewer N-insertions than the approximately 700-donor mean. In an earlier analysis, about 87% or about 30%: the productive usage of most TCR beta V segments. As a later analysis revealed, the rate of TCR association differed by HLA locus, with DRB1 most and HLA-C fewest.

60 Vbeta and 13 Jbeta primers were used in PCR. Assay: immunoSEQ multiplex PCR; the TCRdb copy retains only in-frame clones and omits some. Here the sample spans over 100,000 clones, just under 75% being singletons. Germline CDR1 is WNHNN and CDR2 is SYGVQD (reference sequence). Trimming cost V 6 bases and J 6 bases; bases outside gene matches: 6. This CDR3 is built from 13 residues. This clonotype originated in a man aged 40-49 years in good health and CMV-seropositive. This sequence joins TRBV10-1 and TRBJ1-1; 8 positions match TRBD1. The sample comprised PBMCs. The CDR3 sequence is CASSRQGSPEAFF. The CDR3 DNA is TGCGCCAGCAGCCGACAGGGGAGTCCTGAAGCTTTCTTT.